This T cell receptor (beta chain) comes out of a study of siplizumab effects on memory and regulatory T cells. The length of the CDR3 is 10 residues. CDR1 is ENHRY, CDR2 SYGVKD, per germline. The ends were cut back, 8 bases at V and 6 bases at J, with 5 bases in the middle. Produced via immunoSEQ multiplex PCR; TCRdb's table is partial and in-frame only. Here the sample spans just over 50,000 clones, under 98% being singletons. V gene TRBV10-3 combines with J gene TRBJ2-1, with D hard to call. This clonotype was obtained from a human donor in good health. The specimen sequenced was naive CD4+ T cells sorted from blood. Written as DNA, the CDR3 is TGTGCCATCGTCTGCAATGAGCAGTTCTTC. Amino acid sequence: CAIVCNEQFF.